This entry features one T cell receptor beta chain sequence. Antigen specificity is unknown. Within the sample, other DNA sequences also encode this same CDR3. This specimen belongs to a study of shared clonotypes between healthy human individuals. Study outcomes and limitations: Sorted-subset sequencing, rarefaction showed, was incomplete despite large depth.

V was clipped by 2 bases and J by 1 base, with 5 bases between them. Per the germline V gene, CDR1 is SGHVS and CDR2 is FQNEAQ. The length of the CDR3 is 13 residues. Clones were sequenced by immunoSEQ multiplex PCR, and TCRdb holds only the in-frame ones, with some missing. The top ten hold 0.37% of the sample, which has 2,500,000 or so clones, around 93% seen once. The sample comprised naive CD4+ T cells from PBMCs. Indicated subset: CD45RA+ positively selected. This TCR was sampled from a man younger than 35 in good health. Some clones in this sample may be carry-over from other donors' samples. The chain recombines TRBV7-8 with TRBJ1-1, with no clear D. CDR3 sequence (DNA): TGTGCCAGCAGCTTAAGGAGGAACACTGAAGCTTTCTTT. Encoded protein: CASSLRRNTEAFF.